The 13 T cell receptor beta chains below all came from one sample that was sequenced in a study of memory CD4+ T cells and cytomegalovirus serostatus. The sort gate was single viable CD3+CD4+CD8-CD45RO+ cells for memory CD4+ T cells. Profiled with immunoSEQ multiplex PCR; TCRdb holds only in-frame clones, not every one. The sample lists 40,000 to 55,000 clones; about four fifths were seen once. Sequencing input: memory CD4+ T cells from blood. These receptors came from an adult in good health and CMV-seropositive.

The chain carries TRBV18 and TRBJ2-3; D not resolved. Germline CDR1 KGHSH, CDR2 LQKENI. V was pared by 2 bases and J by 4 bases, with 7 bases between. This CDR3 has 13 residues. The CDR3 region has the DNA TGTGCCAGCTCACCATTTGGCGCAGATACGCAGTATTTT. It is translated as CASSPFGADTQYF.

The J gene is TRBJ1-1, the V gene TRBV4-3, with D unclear. From germline, CDR1 is LGHNA and CDR2 YSLEER. CDR3 length: 15 amino acids. V was clipped by 0 bases and J by 3 bases, with 11 bases between them. The CDR3 coding sequence is TGCGCCAGCAGCCAAGAGGGCGGACGTTACACTGAAGCTTTCTTT. As protein: CASSQEGGRYTEAFF.

The sample holds a few counts of this clone. V and J are TRBV23-1 and TRBJ1-1; no clear D gene. TRBV23-1 belongs to the ORF category, with a function that is uncertain. The length of the CDR3 is 13 residues. Trimming pared 2 bases from V and 6 bases from J, leaving 10 bases between. The CDR3 here is CASSQDEGPEAFF. CDR3 DNA sequence: TGCGCCAGCAGTCAAGACGAAGGTCCTGAAGCTTTCTTT.

The V and J genes are TRBV27 and TRBJ1-2; the D gene is possibly TRBD1 (6 bases). Trimming took off 3 bases at V and 1 base at J, with 12 bases between the two ends. This CDR3 is built from 15 residues. CDR1 MNHEY and CDR2 SMNVEV come from the germline V gene (reference sequence). In DNA, the CDR3 is TGTGCCAGCAGTTTCCGGGGGCTGAATAACTATGGCTACACCTTC. It translates to CASSFRGLNNYGYTF.

The CDR3 region has the DNA TGTGCCAGCAGCTTGGGGGGCGGCACCCAACTGAGAACTGAAGCTTTCTTT. This codes for CASSLGGGTQLRTEAFF. This chain uses TRBV5-4 with TRBJ1-1; TRBD1 is a possible D gene (5 bases). This CDR3 has 17 amino acids. Trimming stripped 0 bases from V and 5 bases from J, with 20 bases between. In germline, CDR1 is SGHNT, CDR2 YYREEE (reference sequence).

There are a few counts of this clone. This chain connects TRBV30 to TRBJ1-1; D gene ambiguous. The germline V and J ends were trimmed by 3 bases and 6 bases, with 17 bases remaining between them. The CDR3 has 14 amino acids. Germline-derived CDR1 and CDR2 are GTSNPN and SVGIG (reference sequence). The CDR3 is CAWSSRTPPAEAFF. DNA for the CDR3: TGTGCCTGGAGCTCTCGGACGCCGCCGGCTGAAGCTTTCTTT.

The V call is TRBV6-1, the J call TRBJ2-7, with TRBD1 matching over 10 bases. The CDR3 runs to 15 residues. The V gene's germline CDR1 is MNHNS and CDR2 SASEGT. V shed 2 bases, J shed 4 bases, and the junction held 5 bases outside the gene matches. DNA for the CDR3: TGTGCCAGCAGTGAATCAGAGGGACAGGGGTACGAGCAGTACTTC. This translates into CASSESEGQGYEQYF.

The chain uses TRBV5-1 and TRBJ1-2; D not resolved. Per the germline V gene, CDR1 is SGHRS and CDR2 is YFSETQ. The CDR3 extends over 14 amino acids. Trimming stripped 3 bases from V and 4 bases from J, with 13 bases between. Here the CDR3 DNA reads TGCGCCAGCAGCTCAACGGGTTTAGTCTATGGCTACACCTTC. It specifies CASSSTGLVYGYTF.

The chain employs TRBV7-2 and TRBJ2-2; D not resolved. The CDR3 has 13 residues. Germline loops: CDR1 SGHTA, CDR2 FQGNSA. V was clipped by 1 base and J by 4 bases, with 4 bases between them. CDR3 coding DNA: TGTGCCAGCAGCTTAGAGGGCACCGGGGAGCTGTTTTTT. Protein product: CASSLEGTGELFF.

CDR3: CASSAREGFGNQPQHF. In DNA form, the CDR3 reads TGTGCCAGCAGCGCGCGGGAGGGCTTTGGGAATCAGCCCCAGCATTTT. This chain connects TRBV2 to TRBJ1-5, with D unresolved. V lost 6 bases to trimming and J lost 4 bases, with 19 bases between them. This CDR3 is built from 16 residues. CDR1 and CDR2 from the germline V gene are SNHLY and FYNNEI.

In this sample, this clone turned up a few times. The CDR3 nucleotides are TGCGCCAGCAGCCTCTACGGACAGGGTACAGATACGCAGTATTTT. Translating it yields CASSLYGQGTDTQYF. The chain is built from TRBV5-1 and TRBJ2-3; 8 bases are shared with TRBD1. With 4 bases clipped from V and 3 bases from J, the junction kept 7 bases outside the gene matches. Germline V gene data show CDR1 as SGHRS and CDR2 as YFSETQ. The CDR3 has 15 amino acids.

In this sample, this clone turned up a few times. The CDR3 DNA reads TGCGCCAGCAGCCCGATCACAGAACAAGAGACCCAGTACTTC. It specifies CASSPITEQETQYF. V usage is TRBV5-1 and J usage is TRBJ2-5; no clear D. The CDR3 covers 14 residues. V gave up 4 bases and J gave up 2 bases, with 12 bases separating them. CDR1 is SGHRS and CDR2 is YFSETQ in the germline V gene.

J is TRBJ1-2 and V is TRBV30; D unresolved. V was trimmed by 0 bases and J by 4 bases, leaving 15 bases between them. The CDR3 has 15 residues. CDR1 is GTSNPN and CDR2 is SVGIG in the germline V gene (reference sequence). The CDR3 DNA reads TGTGCCTGGAGTGTCCAGGCCGGCTTCTCCTATGGCTACACCTTC. Protein sequence: CAWSVQAGFSYGYTF. Based on the CDR3 plus reference TRBV30 and TRBJ1-2, the full variable domain is SQTIHQWPATLVQPVGSPLSLECTVEGTSNPNLYWYRQAAGRGLQLLFYSVGIGQISSEVPQNLSASRPQDRQFILSSKKLLLSDSGFYLCAWSVQAGFSYGYTFGSGTRLTVV.